A single sample gave rise to the 30 T cell receptor beta chains below, sequenced in a study of blood T cell repertoires in COVID-19. Here immunoSEQ multiplex PCR was the method, and the copy in TCRdb shows in-frame clones only, minus some. The sample lists approximately 300,000 clones; 80% to 90% were seen once. The sequencing input was peripheral blood. These receptors were taken from a woman aged 45-60 years with acute or convalescent COVID-19.

The V gene is TRBV3-1 (or the pseudogene TRBV3-2), the J gene TRBJ2-1; TRBD1 aligns across 7 bases. This CDR3 is 17 amino acids long. With 4 bases clipped from V and 4 bases from J, the junction kept 13 bases outside the gene matches. CDR1 is LGHDT and CDR2 is YNNKEL in the germline V gene (reference sequence). The CDR3 DNA reads as TGTGCCAGCAGCCCCTCTTACCCCGGGACAGATTACAATGAGCAGTTCTTC. It is translated as CASSPSYPGTDYNEQFF.

V gene TRBV5-8 combines with J gene TRBJ1-3, with unresolved D. Trimming stripped 1 base from V and 4 bases from J, with 9 bases between. Germline lookup yields CDR1 SGHTS and CDR2 YDEGEE. This CDR3 has 14 amino acids. The CDR3 protein is CASSLITDGNTIYF. CDR3 in DNA: TGTGCCAGCAGCTTGATCACAGACGGAAACACCATATATTTT. Full variable domain (remainder filled in from reference TRBV5-8 and TRBJ1-3): EAGVTQSPTHLIKTRGQQATLRCSPISGHTSVYWYQQALGLGLQFLLWYDEGEERNRGNFPPRFSGRQFPNYSSELNVNALELEDSALYLCASSLITDGNTIYFGEGSWLTVV.

The chain couples TRBV7-2 to TRBJ2-7, with D unclear. Germline loops: CDR1 SGHTA, CDR2 FQGNSA. V was pared by 3 bases and J by 5 bases, with 11 bases between. There are 13 residues in the CDR3. CDR3: CASSLTSQNEQYF. CDR3 sequence (DNA): TGTGCCAGCAGCTTGACCTCACAGAACGAGCAGTACTTC.

The rearrangement links TRBV5-4 to TRBJ2-3; 9 nucleotides match TRBD1. The germline CDR1 and CDR2 sequences are SGHNT and YYREEE (reference sequence). The V and J ends lost 5 bases and 0 bases, in that order; junction bases with no gene match: 4. CDR3 size: 15 residues. The CDR3 spells CASSRGTGSTDTQYF. Here the CDR3 DNA reads TGTGCCAGCAGTCGGGGGACAGGGAGCACAGATACGCAGTATTTT.

For the CDR3, the DNA is TGTGCCAGCAGCCAAGGATTGACGGGACTAGCGATATACGAGCAGTACTTC. Protein: CASSQGLTGLAIYEQYF. The J gene is TRBJ2-7, the V gene TRBV3-1 (or the pseudogene TRBV3-2); 10 bases are shared with TRBD2. CDR1 and CDR2 from the germline V gene are LGHDT and YNNKEL (reference sequence). The CDR3 spans 17 residues. Trimming at V came to 1 base and at J to 4 bases, leaving 10 bases not matched to a gene.

The chain has TRBV19 and TRBJ1-1; a possible D gene is TRBD1 (6 bases). The CDR3 totals 13 residues. The V end lost 6 bases, the J end lost 3 bases, and 11 bases lay between the germline ends. The V gene's germline CDR1 is LNHDA and CDR2 SQIVND (reference sequence). The chain's CDR3 is CASRGAGDTEAFF. CDR3 nucleotides: TGTGCCAGTAGAGGTGCAGGGGACACTGAAGCTTTCTTT.

As for this clone: Other nucleotide sequences in the sample specify the same CDR3. The chain uses TRBV29-1 and TRBJ1-1; a weak D match, TRBD1 (6 bases). Germline CDR1 reads SQVTM; CDR2 reads ANQGSEA. Between the trimmed V and J ends, which lost 6 bases and 1 base, there was a span of 6 bases. This CDR3 contains 11 residues. CDR3 DNA sequence: TGCAGCGTGGGACAGAACACTGAAGCTTTCTTT. As protein: CSVGQNTEAFF.

CDR3 nucleotides: TGTGCCAGCAGCCAGGCCCGACAGGGGGCATGGAACACCGGGGAGCTGTTTTTT. Protein sequence: CASSQARQGAWNTGELFF. The chain carries TRBV14 and TRBJ2-2, with TRBD1 matching over 10 bases. This CDR3 spans 18 amino acids. Germline CDR1 SGHDN, CDR2 FVKESK. With 3 bases clipped from V and 1 base from J, the junction kept 8 bases outside the gene matches.

The chain joins TRBV7-7 to TRBJ2-1, with a tentative D call TRBD2 (5 bases). Trimming left V 5 bases short and J 8 bases short, with 19 bases between. The CDR3 spans 15 residues. Germline V lookup: CDR1 SSHAT, CDR2 FNYEAQ (reference sequence). As DNA, the CDR3 is TGTGCCAGCAGCCCAAATCAGGCGGGTCTTGATGAGCAGTTCTTC. As protein: CASSPNQAGLDEQFF.

This sequence joins TRBV4-1 and TRBJ2-1, with 9 positions matching TRBD2. Germline trimming cut 4 bases from V and 2 bases from J; bases unmatched to any gene: 9. Germline V gene lookup returns CDR1 MGHRA and CDR2 YSYEKL. The CDR3 extends over 17 amino acids. The CDR3 is CASSRGTGTSPYNEQFF. CDR3 DNA: TGCGCCAGCAGCCGCGGGACCGGGACTAGCCCCTACAATGAGCAGTTCTTC.

The gene calls are TRBV27 and TRBJ2-7, with D hard to call. The CDR3 covers 16 residues. The germline V gene encodes CDR1 MNHEY and CDR2 SMNVEV (reference sequence). With 0 bases removed from V and 3 bases from J, the gap between germline ends came to 15 bases. CDR3 amino acids: CASSLSRPSKYYEQYF. Written as DNA, the CDR3 is TGTGCCAGCAGTTTATCGAGGCCCAGTAAATACTACGAGCAGTACTTC.

The genes are TRBV19 and TRBJ2-3; tentatively, D is TRBD2 (7 bases). Trimming stripped 5 bases from V and 7 bases from J, with 16 bases between. The CDR3 has 14 residues. CDR1 and CDR2 (germline): LNHDA, SQIVND (reference sequence). The CDR3: CASSEGGVRNTQYF. Here the CDR3 DNA reads TGTGCCAGTAGTGAGGGGGGGGTAAGAAATACGCAGTATTTT.

J is TRBJ1-2 and V is TRBV3-1 (or the pseudogene TRBV3-2); TRBD1 might be the D (5 bases). Germline V gives CDR1 LGHDT, CDR2 YNNKEL (reference sequence). V was trimmed by 4 bases and J by 5 bases, leaving 8 bases between them. CDR3 length: 12 residues. As DNA, the CDR3 is TGTGCCAGCAGCCTGGGGGGGTATGGCTACACCTTC. Its translation is CASSLGGYGYTF.

V is TRBV6-6 and J is TRBJ1-4, with D unclear. Trimming left V 4 bases short and J 3 bases short, with 12 bases between. CDR3 size: 15 residues. Germline V lookup: CDR1 MNHNY, CDR2 SVGAGI (reference sequence). The CDR3 DNA reads TGTGCCAGCAGTTTAGACGGCGGGGCTAATGAAAAACTGTTTTTT. It is translated as CASSLDGGANEKLFF.

The chain is built from TRBV24-1 and TRBJ1-5; maybe TRBD1 (6 bases). The V end was cut by 2 bases, the J end by 3 bases, with 13 bases between. The CDR3 is 16 amino acids. CDR1 KGHDR and CDR2 SFDVKD come from the germline V gene. The CDR3: CATSDSTGKTNQPQHF. CDR3 coding DNA: TGTGCCACCAGTGATTCGACAGGTAAAACCAATCAGCCCCAGCATTTT.

The V and J genes are TRBV6-5 and TRBJ2-1; 8 bases fit TRBD2. The length of the CDR3 is 15 residues. The germline gives CDR1 MNHEY, CDR2 SVGAGI. V shed 5 bases, J shed 5 bases, and the junction held 8 bases outside the gene matches. In DNA, the CDR3 is TGTGCCAGCAGTAGGATAGCGGGGTACGACAATGAGCAGTTCTTC. Translating it yields CASSRIAGYDNEQFF.

On this clone: The sample contains more than one DNA sequence encoding this CDR3. The V call is TRBV18, the J call TRBJ2-1; 11 positions match TRBD1. The CDR3 runs to 15 residues. V was clipped by 3 bases and J by 3 bases; unmatched bases: 1. CDR1 and CDR2 from the germline V gene are KGHSH and LQKENI. CDR3 sequence reads: CASSPGQGVYNEQFF. The CDR3 bases are TGTGCCAGCTCACCGGGACAGGGGGTCTACAATGAGCAGTTCTTC.

The chain employs TRBV9 and TRBJ2-3; the D gene is possibly TRBD2 (6 bases). The ends were cut back, 3 bases at V and 0 bases at J, with 11 bases in the middle. The CDR3 is made up of 15 amino acids. The germline V gene has CDR1 SGDLS and CDR2 YYNGEE. CDR3 residues: CASSAGVTSTDTQYF. The CDR3 DNA follows: TGTGCCAGCAGCGCGGGGGTTACTAGCACAGATACGCAGTATTTT.

The chain combines TRBV6-5 with TRBJ1-4; TRBD1 matches 7 bases. Germline V lookup: CDR1 MNHEY, CDR2 SVGAGI. J was trimmed by 7 bases and V by 7 bases; bases with no gene match: 9. CDR3 length: 14 amino acids. CDR3 in amino acids: CASIDRARVEKLFF. The CDR3 nucleotides are TGTGCCAGCATCGACAGGGCGAGGGTTGAAAAACTGTTTTTT.

The chain recombines TRBV18 with TRBJ2-3; D ambiguous. Trimming took off 1 base at V and 2 bases at J, with 4 bases between the two ends. The CDR3 contains 13 residues. Germline-derived CDR1 and CDR2 are KGHSH and LQKENI. The CDR3 DNA is TGTGCCAGCTCACCACAGCCCACAGATACGCAGTATTTT. Translating gives CASSPQPTDTQYF.

This clone is a singleton in its sample. Other DNA sequences in this sample translate to the same CDR3. V and J are TRBV30 and TRBJ2-7; TRBD2 might be the D (5 bases). The CDR3 is 12 amino acids. The germline V gene encodes CDR1 GTSNPN and CDR2 SVGIG (reference sequence). Trimming shortened V by 3 bases and J by 3 bases, and 9 bases separated the two germline ends. The CDR3 DNA reads as TGTGCCTGGAGAGGAGGCAGCTACGAGCAGTACTTC. This encodes CAWRGGSYEQYF.

CDR3 protein: CATSESNQPQHF. The CDR3 DNA reads TGTGCCACCAGTGAGTCGAATCAGCCCCAGCATTTT. V gene TRBV24-1 combines with J gene TRBJ1-5, with unresolved D. Germline CDR1 and CDR2: KGHDR and SFDVKD. V lost 4 bases and J 4 bases, leaving 4 bases between the germline ends. The CDR3 extends over 12 amino acids.

The gene calls are TRBV7-8 and TRBJ1-1; unclear D gene. The CDR3 spans 13 residues. Trimming stripped 2 bases from V and 1 base from J, with 5 bases between. The germline gives CDR1 SGHVS, CDR2 FQNEAQ. The CDR3 protein is CASSLSQNTEAFF. The CDR3 DNA reads as TGTGCCAGCAGCTTAAGCCAGAACACTGAAGCTTTCTTT.

This chain joins TRBV18 and TRBJ2-1, with 10 bases matching TRBD2. Trimming removed 4 bases from V and 1 base from J; junction bases left unmatched: 7. Germline V gene sequence: CDR1 KGHSH, CDR2 LQKENI. The CDR3 covers 17 residues. This chain's CDR3 is CASSLKREGGSYNEQFF. The CDR3 nucleotides read TGTGCCAGCTCACTGAAGCGGGAGGGGGGTTCCTACAATGAGCAGTTCTTC.

This chain links TRBV6-5 with TRBJ1-5, with 7 bases fitting TRBD1. V gave up 6 bases and J gave up 10 bases; unmatched junction bases: 9. CDR1 is MNHEY, CDR2 SVGAGI, per germline. The CDR3 runs to 13 residues. The DNA of the CDR3 is TGTGCCAGCAGCAACTACGGACAGGTCCCCCAGCATTTT. Its translation is CASSNYGQVPQHF.

This chain joins TRBV20-1 and TRBJ2-7, with 8 bases fitting TRBD2. CDR3 length equals 15 residues. CDR1 DFQATT and CDR2 SNEGSKA come from the germline V gene (reference sequence). After removal of 3 bases from V and 3 bases from J, the junction contained 10 bases not matched to a gene. CDR3 in DNA: TGCAGTGCTAGTCAAGGGTTACTAGCGGACTACGAGCAGTACTTC. It encodes CSASQGLLADYEQYF.

The rearrangement links TRBV11-2 to TRBJ2-7; D gene unclear. With 1 base removed from V and 4 bases from J, the gap between germline ends came to 11 bases. This CDR3 comprises 14 residues. The germline gives CDR1 SGHAT, CDR2 FQNNGV. CDR3 sequence reads: CASSLASTGYEQYV. CDR3 nucleotide sequence: TGTGCCAGCAGCTTAGCTTCGACTGGATACGAGCAGTACGTC.

V is TRBV18 and J is TRBJ1-6; unclear D gene. The CDR3 is 13 residues long. In germline, CDR1 is KGHSH, CDR2 LQKENI. V was trimmed by 3 bases and J by 9 bases, leaving 9 bases between them. The DNA of the CDR3 is TGTGCCAGCTCACCGTCAGGACTTTCACCCCTCCACTTT. This gives the protein CASSPSGLSPLHF.

The chain combines TRBV19 with TRBJ1-2; weak D call: TRBD1 (5 bases). Germline CDR1 LNHDA, CDR2 SQIVND (reference sequence). The CDR3 is 12 residues long. V gave up 7 bases and J gave up 8 bases, with 14 bases separating them. CDR3: CASNTRDLGYTF. DNA for the CDR3: TGTGCCAGTAATACCAGGGATTTGGGCTACACCTTC.

This clone was observed a handful of times. This chain links TRBV19 with TRBJ1-1; maybe TRBD1 (5 bases). The germline V and J ends were trimmed by 3 bases and 4 bases, with 12 bases remaining between them. This CDR3 comprises 14 residues. CDR1 LNHDA and CDR2 SQIVND come from the germline V gene (reference sequence). This CDR3 is CASSIGGKGTEAFF. CDR3 coding DNA: TGTGCCAGTAGTATCGGGGGGAAGGGCACTGAAGCTTTCTTT.